This entry lists 23 T cell receptor beta chains sequenced from one sample in a study of blood T cell repertoires in COVID-19. The table came from immunoSEQ multiplex PCR; TCRdb's copy has only in-frame clones and leaves some out. Of roughly 250,000 clones listed, around 86% are singletons. The sample comprised PBMCs or T cells enriched from blood (not recorded which). The receptors shown here come from a woman aged 45-65 years who had recovered from COVID-19.

The chain couples TRBV5-4 to TRBJ2-1; D might be TRBD2 (6 bases). CDR1 is SGHNT, CDR2 YYREEE, per germline (reference sequence). The CDR3 contains 16 residues. Trimming shortened V by 6 bases and J by 0 bases, and 16 bases separated the two germline ends. CDR3: CASTLSGLISYNEQFF. The CDR3 DNA follows: TGTGCCAGCACCCTTAGCGGCCTTATCTCCTACAATGAGCAGTTCTTC.

This rearrangement joins TRBV23-1 to TRBJ2-7; 8 nucleotides match TRBD1. TRBV23-1 is designated an ORF whose function remains uncertain. CDR3 length: 16 residues. Trimming took 0 bases from V and 3 from J; bases not matched to a gene: 7. The CDR3 reads CASSQSDRAEDYEQYF. The DNA for the CDR3 is TGCGCCAGCAGTCAATCGGACAGGGCAGAAGACTACGAGCAGTACTTC.

The genes are TRBV28 and TRBJ1-1; D remains ambiguous. V lost 2 bases, J lost 6 bases, and 7 bases lay in between. Germline lookup yields CDR1 MDHEN and CDR2 SYDVKM. CDR3 length equals 12 residues. The CDR3 nucleotides read TGTGCCAGCAGTTTAGGCCGTGCTGAAGCTTTCTTT. It codes for CASSLGRAEAFF.

This clone has just a few counts. The chain links TRBV5-1 to TRBJ2-2; possibly TRBD2 for D (5 bases). With 0 bases removed from V and 2 bases from J, the gap between germline ends came to 11 bases. The germline V gene has CDR1 SGHRS and CDR2 YFSETQ. This CDR3 has 16 residues. CDR3 region: CASSLAGVINTGELFF. Written as DNA, the CDR3 is TGCGCCAGCAGCTTGGCCGGGGTTATTAACACCGGGGAGCTGTTTTTT.

The chain is built from TRBV6-5 and TRBJ2-1; no reliable D call. Germline V gene sequence: CDR1 MNHEY, CDR2 SVGAGI. The V end lost 2 bases, the J end lost 5 bases, and 10 bases lay between the germline ends. The CDR3 totals 14 residues. The CDR3 protein is CASSYASRDNEQFF. Written as DNA, the CDR3 is TGTGCCAGCAGTTACGCGTCCCGGGACAATGAGCAGTTCTTC.

The chain joins TRBV5-1 to TRBJ2-1; TRBD1 matches 12 bases. Germline V CDR1 and CDR2: SGHRS, YFSETQ. The CDR3 covers 17 residues. V shed 0 bases and J 7 bases; nucleotides not matched to a gene: 8. The chain's CDR3 is CASSLASGGQGANEQFF. The CDR3, as DNA: TGCGCCAGCAGCTTGGCAAGCGGGGGACAGGGGGCGAATGAGCAGTTCTTC.

This chain connects TRBV27 to TRBJ2-2; weak D call: TRBD2 (5 bases). Germline assignment: CDR1 MNHEY and CDR2 SMNVEV (reference sequence). This CDR3 contains 15 residues. Trimming cost V 0 bases and J 5 bases, with 10 bases left between them. The CDR3 loop is CASSLSASGTGELFF. The CDR3 DNA is TGTGCCAGCAGTTTATCGGCCTCGGGGACCGGGGAGCTGTTTTTT.

The rearrangement links TRBV5-5 to TRBJ2-3; 9 positions match TRBD1. V was clipped by 3 bases and J by 1 base; unmatched bases: 6. Germline CDR1 reads SGHKS; CDR2 reads YYEKEE (reference sequence). The CDR3 has 16 amino acids. The CDR3 coding sequence is TGTGCCAGCAGCTCCGTGACAGGGGGGCGCACAGATACGCAGTATTTT. Residues: CASSSVTGGRTDTQYF.

The V call is TRBV4-3, the J call TRBJ2-2, with 8 nucleotides matching TRBD2. The CDR3 covers 17 residues. From germline, CDR1 is LGHNA and CDR2 YSLEER. J gave up 6 bases and V 5 bases, and 14 bases lay outside the gene matches. The CDR3 region has the DNA TGCGCCAGCAGCGCCACCCCGGGACTAGAGGATCCCGGGGAGCTGTTTTTT. Encoded protein: CASSATPGLEDPGELFF.

In this sample, this clone turned up once. The germline gene is not matched at one end of the junction; a read error may be the cause. V is TRBV7-9 and J is TRBJ1-2; the D gene is possibly TRBD1 (6 bases). This CDR3 spans 13 amino acids. Germline CDR1 and CDR2: SEHNR and FQNEAQ (reference sequence). The CDR3: CASSSTPLDRVEF. CDR3 coding DNA: TGTGCCAGCAGCTCCACACCTCTGGACAGAGTTGAATTC.

This chain joins TRBV19 and TRBJ2-7, with 9 bases fitting TRBD1. Germline loops: CDR1 LNHDA, CDR2 SQIVND (reference sequence). The CDR3 loop spans 13 amino acids. After removal of 7 bases from V and 3 bases from J, the junction contained 4 bases not matched to a gene. The CDR3 nucleotides read TGTGCCAGTAAACGGGGACAGGGCTACGAGCAGTACTTC. It specifies CASKRGQGYEQYF. The entire variable domain, with the rest obtained from reference TRBV19 and TRBJ2-7, is as follows: DGGITQSPKYLFRKEGQNVTLSCEQNLNHDAMYWYRQDPGQGLRLIYYSQIVNDFQKGDIAEGYSVSREKKESFPLTVTSAQKNPTAFYLCASKRGQGYEQYFGPGTRLTVT.

As for this clone: A much larger clone lies one base from this, so it may be a read error. Other DNA variants within this sample encode the same CDR3. V and J are TRBV27 and TRBJ2-7; 8 bases match TRBD1. There are 13 residues in the CDR3. CDR1 is MNHEY and CDR2 is SMNVEV in the germline V gene (reference sequence). V lost 6 bases and J lost 3; bases outside the gene matches: 4. CDR3 in DNA: TGTGCCAGCAGCCCAGGACAGGGCTACGAGCAGTACTTC. Its protein is CASSPGQGYEQYF.

The chain links TRBV18 to TRBJ2-7; 11 positions match TRBD2. The CDR3 is made up of 16 amino acids. Germline CDR1 KGHSH, CDR2 LQKENI. V gave up 1 base and J gave up 5 bases; unmatched junction bases: 7. The CDR3 loop reads CASSPQLAGGQDEQYF. DNA of the CDR3: TGTGCCAGCTCACCACAGCTAGCGGGAGGTCAGGACGAGCAGTACTTC.

This chain joins TRBV7-8 and TRBJ2-5; 11 positions match TRBD2. J lost 1 base, V lost 0 bases, and 10 bases had no gene match. Germline V gene data show CDR1 as SGHVS and CDR2 as FQNEAQ. The CDR3 consists of 19 residues. CDR3 protein: CASSLALLAGGPAQETQYF. The CDR3 DNA reads TGTGCCAGCAGCTTAGCCCTTTTAGCGGGAGGGCCAGCCCAAGAGACCCAGTACTTC.

This sequence joins TRBV18 and TRBJ1-1; D is possibly TRBD1 (5 bases). This CDR3 has 11 amino acids. Trimming removed 4 bases from V and 6 bases from J, with 6 bases in between. Looked up from germline, CDR1 is KGHSH and CDR2 is LQKENI. The DNA of the CDR3 is TGTGCCAGCTCACGGGGCCCTGAAGCTTTCTTT. It specifies CASSRGPEAFF.

V is TRBV21-1 and J is TRBJ2-5; the table's D call, TRBD2, has no DNA check behind it. TRBV21-1 is a recognized pseudogene. This CDR3 has 21 residues. The CDR3 loop is CASSKDAAKSLAGVRKETQYF. In DNA, the CDR3 is TGTGCCAGCAGCAAAGACGCGGCAAAAAGTTTAGCGGGAGTAAGGAAAGAGACCCAGTACTTC.

V and J are TRBV11-3 and TRBJ2-1; TRBD1 might be the D (5 bases). This CDR3 is built from 14 residues. Germline V CDR1 and CDR2: SGHNT, YENEEA. V lost 0 bases and J 9 bases, leaving 12 bases between the germline ends. In DNA form, the CDR3 reads TGTGCCAGCAGCTTAGAGGGGCTAGATAGTGAGCAGTTCTTC. Translated: CASSLEGLDSEQFF.

As to this clone: A junction boundary mismatches the germline segment, possibly from a read error. The rearrangement joins TRBV6-5 to TRBJ2-2, with TRBD1 as a possible D gene (6 bases). The germline V gene encodes CDR1 MNHEY and CDR2 SVGAGI. This CDR3 region has 14 residues. CDR3: CASRKGQNAGELFF. CDR3 in DNA: TGTGCCAGCAGAAAAGGACAGAACGCCGGGGAGCTGTTTTTT.

The chain links TRBV2 to TRBJ1-2; TRBD1 aligns across 7 bases. V was clipped by 11 bases and J by 6 bases; unmatched bases: 15. Germline lookup yields CDR1 SNHLY and CDR2 FYNNEI. CDR3 length: 14 residues. Here the CDR3 reads CAGAGQASTHGYTF. CDR3 in DNA: TGTGCCGGGGCCGGACAGGCCAGTACCCATGGCTACACCTTC.

The genes are TRBV28 and TRBJ2-5; D possibly corresponds to TRBD2 (5 bases). The CDR3 spans 16 residues. CDR1 and CDR2 (germline): MDHEN, SYDVKM. V lost 3 bases and J 2 bases, leaving 16 bases between the germline ends. Written as DNA, the CDR3 is TGTGCCAGCAGTTTGCGGGCTTCCACAGATCAAGAGACCCAGTACTTC. Amino acids: CASSLRASTDQETQYF. The full variable domain, rest sourced from reference TRBV28 and TRBJ2-5, is DVKVTQSSRYLVKRTGEKVFLECVQDMDHENMFWYRQDPGLGLRLIYFSYDVKMKEKGDIPEGYSVSREKKERFSLILESASTNQTSMYLCASSLRASTDQETQYFGPGTRLLVL.

The gene calls are TRBV2 and TRBJ2-5; 8 bases align to TRBD1. V shed 8 bases and J 4 bases; nucleotides not matched to a gene: 3. CDR3 length: 12 amino acids. Germline CDR1 is SNHLY and CDR2 is FYNNEI. CDR3 in DNA: TGTGCCAGCCGACAGGGGACAGAGACCCAGTACTTC. This encodes CASRQGTETQYF. Together with reference TRBV2 and TRBJ2-5, the CDR3 gives the full variable domain: EPEVTQTPSHQVTQMGQEVILRCVPISNHLYFYWYRQILGQKVEFLVSFYNNEISEKSEIFDDQFSVERPDGSNFTLKIRSTKLEDSAMYFCASRQGTETQYFGPGTRLLVL.

The chain couples TRBV7-9 to TRBJ2-3; TRBD2 might be the D (6 bases). Germline V gene sequence: CDR1 SEHNR, CDR2 FQNEAQ (reference sequence). CDR3 length equals 15 residues. V was cut by 5 bases and J by 1 base, with 13 bases left in between. CDR3 sequence reads: CASSPSVTRTDTQYF. The CDR3 bases are TGTGCCAGCAGCCCTAGCGTGACCCGCACAGATACGCAGTATTTT.

The chain joins TRBV6-5 to TRBJ1-1; tentatively, D is TRBD1 (5 bases). V was cut by 6 bases and J by 3 bases, with 14 bases left in between. The CDR3 is made up of 14 amino acids. CDR1 MNHEY and CDR2 SVGAGI come from the germline V gene. The CDR3 nucleotides read TGTGCCAGCAGATTCAGGGTGGCTGACACTGAAGCTTTCTTT. It yields the protein CASRFRVADTEAFF.